The next 17 T cell receptor beta chains were all read from a single sample in a study of CXCR3-negative and CXCR3-positive naive CD8 T cells. Study-wide results and limits: Comparison of naive cells showed more hydrophobic TRB CDR3s in CXCR3-positive than in CXCR3-negative naive cells.

Each TRB cDNA library was prepared by 5' RACE (with UMI labels). Using the 5' RACE reads, TCRdb records one entry per CDR3 protein without DNA. The sample includes approximately 100,000 distinct CDR3 sequences. The antigens these receptors bind are not known. The sequencing input was naive CXCR3+ CD8+ T cells from blood. Documented subset: CD45RO-CCR7+CD27+CD95- naive CD8+ T cells expressing CXCR3 (TNR3+). These TCRs come from a human donor in good health. Some clones in this sample may be carry-over from other donors' samples.

The genes are TRBV4-3 and TRBJ2-3; TCRdb's D call, TRBD2, is unchecked because there is no DNA. From germline, CDR1 is LGHNA and CDR2 YSLEER. The CDR3 loop spans 16 amino acids. The CDR3 here is CASSHLLAGEADTQYF.

This sequence joins TRBV29-1 and TRBJ2-1; TCRdb outputs TRBD2, but without DNA this stays unchecked. The CDR3 has 15 amino acids. CDR1 is SQVTM and CDR2 is ANQGSEA in the germline V gene. The CDR3 sequence: CSVLARTSGINEQFF.

The chain employs TRBV28 and TRBJ1-5. The CDR3 has 15 residues. Per germline, CDR1 MDHEN and CDR2 SYDVKM. This chain's CDR3 is CASSLVTVSNQPQHF.

This chain uses TRBV28 with TRBJ2-5. Germline loops: CDR1 MDHEN, CDR2 SYDVKM. The CDR3 is 12 amino acids. The CDR3 loop reads CASSLSFETQYF.

V gene TRBV29-1 combines with J gene TRBJ1-1. Germline V gives CDR1 SQVTM, CDR2 ANQGSEA. The CDR3 sequence is 12 residues long. This CDR3 is CSVEKVEPEAFF.

The chain couples TRBV7-6 to TRBJ2-1; TCRdb's D gene call, TRBD1, goes unchecked for lack of DNA. Germline V CDR1 and CDR2: SGHVS, FNYEAQ. This CDR3 has 16 amino acids. This chain's CDR3 is CASNPNPDNSYNEQFF. Drawing the rest from reference TRBV7-6 and TRBJ2-1, the complete variable domain is GAGVSQSPRYKVTKRGQDVALRCDPISGHVSLYWYRQALGQGPEFLTYFNYEAQQDKSGLPNDRFSAERPEGSISTLTIQRTEQRDSAMYRCASNPNPDNSYNEQFFGPGTRLTVL.

V and J are TRBV29-1 and TRBJ1-1; without DNA, the TCRdb call of TRBD1 cannot be checked. Germline CDR1 is SQVTM and CDR2 is ANQGSEA. The length of the CDR3 is 12 residues. CDR3 in amino acids: CSVIGGSGEAFF.

The chain has TRBV28 and TRBJ2-3; the D call of TRBD1 rests on TCRdb alone, since no DNA is present to check it. The germline V gene encodes CDR1 MDHEN and CDR2 SYDVKM. This CDR3 spans 16 amino acids. CDR3 region: CASSSEQGLFTDTQYF.

The chain uses TRBV7-9 and TRBJ2-5; checking the TCRdb D call of TRBD1 is not possible without DNA. The CDR3 is made up of 16 amino acids. The germline gives CDR1 SEHNR, CDR2 FQNEAQ (reference sequence). The CDR3: CASGWGTGLYQETQYF.

The rearrangement uses TRBV11-2 and TRBJ2-5; TCRdb names TRBD1, which stays unverified in the absence of DNA. Germline CDR1 and CDR2: SGHAT and FQNNGV. This CDR3 has 14 amino acids. CDR3 in amino acids: CASSKRTVQETQYF.

The chain couples TRBV14 to TRBJ2-1; no DNA is available, so the TRBD2 call from TCRdb remains unchecked. The CDR3 length is 16 residues. Germline V gives CDR1 SGHDN, CDR2 FVKESK. This CDR3 reads CASSSRWGTSDNEQFF.

This rearrangement joins TRBV7-8 to TRBJ2-3; TCRdb reports TRBD2, a call that lacks DNA to check it against. The CDR3 runs to 15 residues. Germline-derived CDR1 and CDR2 are SGHVS and FQNEAQ. The CDR3 sequence: CASSSGLAGEDTQYF.

This chain joins TRBV27 and TRBJ1-1; the TCRdb D gene call, TRBD1, has no DNA to confirm it. CDR1 is MNHEY, CDR2 SMNVEV, per germline (reference sequence). The CDR3 has 14 amino acids. The CDR3: CASSLAPGQDEAFF.

CDR3 residues: CASSQRRRGARTEAFF. This chain connects TRBV4-1 to TRBJ1-1. This CDR3 comprises 16 residues. Germline assignment: CDR1 MGHRA and CDR2 YSYEKL.

The gene calls are TRBV6-5 and TRBJ2-7; TCRdb's D gene call, TRBD1, goes unchecked for lack of DNA. The CDR3 extends over 12 amino acids. From germline, CDR1 is MNHEY and CDR2 SVGAGI. The CDR3 here is CASSGGGLEQYF.

The chain recombines TRBV9 with TRBJ1-1; there is no DNA to check the TCRdb D call of TRBD1. Germline V lookup: CDR1 SGDLS, CDR2 YYNGEE. The CDR3 runs 14 residues. The CDR3 is CASSARDGNTEAFF.

The chain links TRBV4-1 to TRBJ2-7; the D call from TCRdb, TRBD2, cannot be confirmed without DNA. Germline V gene sequence: CDR1 MGHRA, CDR2 YSYEKL. This CDR3 contains 15 residues. The CDR3 loop is CASSQAPPGLADILF.